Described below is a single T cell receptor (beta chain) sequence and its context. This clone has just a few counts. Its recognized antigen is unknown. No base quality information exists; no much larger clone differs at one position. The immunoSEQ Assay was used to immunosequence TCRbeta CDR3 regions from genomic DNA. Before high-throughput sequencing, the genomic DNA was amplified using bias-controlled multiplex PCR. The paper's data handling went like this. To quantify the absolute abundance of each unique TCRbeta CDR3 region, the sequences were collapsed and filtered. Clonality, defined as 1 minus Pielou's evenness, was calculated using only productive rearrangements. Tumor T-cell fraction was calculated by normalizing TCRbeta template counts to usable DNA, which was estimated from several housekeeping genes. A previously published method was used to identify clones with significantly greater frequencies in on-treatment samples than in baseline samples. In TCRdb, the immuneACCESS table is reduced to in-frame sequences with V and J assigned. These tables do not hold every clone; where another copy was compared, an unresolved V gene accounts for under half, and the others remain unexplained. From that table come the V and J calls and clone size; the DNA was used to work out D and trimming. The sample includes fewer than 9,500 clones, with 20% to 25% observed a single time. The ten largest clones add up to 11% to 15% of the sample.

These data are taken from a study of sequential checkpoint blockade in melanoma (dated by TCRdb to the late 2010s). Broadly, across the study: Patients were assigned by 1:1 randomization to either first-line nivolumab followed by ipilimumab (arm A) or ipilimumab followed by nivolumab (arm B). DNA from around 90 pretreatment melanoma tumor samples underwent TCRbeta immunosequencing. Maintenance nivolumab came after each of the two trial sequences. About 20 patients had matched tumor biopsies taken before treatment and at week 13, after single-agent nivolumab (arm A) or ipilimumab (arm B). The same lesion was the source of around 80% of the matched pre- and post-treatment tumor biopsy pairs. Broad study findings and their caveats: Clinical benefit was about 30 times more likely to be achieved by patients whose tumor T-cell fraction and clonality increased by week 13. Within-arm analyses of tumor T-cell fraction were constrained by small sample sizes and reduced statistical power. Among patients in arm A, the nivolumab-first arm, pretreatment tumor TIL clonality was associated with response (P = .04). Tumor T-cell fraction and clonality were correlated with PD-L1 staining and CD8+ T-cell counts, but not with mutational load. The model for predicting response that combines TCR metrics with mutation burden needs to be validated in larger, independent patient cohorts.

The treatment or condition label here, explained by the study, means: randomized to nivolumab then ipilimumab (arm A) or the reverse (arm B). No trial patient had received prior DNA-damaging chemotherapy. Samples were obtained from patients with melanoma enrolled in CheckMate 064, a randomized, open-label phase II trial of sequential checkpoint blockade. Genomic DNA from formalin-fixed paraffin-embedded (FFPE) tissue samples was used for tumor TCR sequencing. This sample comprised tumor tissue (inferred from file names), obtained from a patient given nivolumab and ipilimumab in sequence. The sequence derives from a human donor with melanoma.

DNA sequence: TGTGCCAGCAGCACTCTAGTAGAGGGTCGTACGCAGTATTTT. The translation is CASSTLVEGRTQYF. The chain was built from TRBV11-3 and TRBJ2-3; the best D guess is TRBD2, with 5 bases matching. From the cysteine up to the phenylalanine, the CDR3 has a length of 14 residues. The entry retains the CDR3 DNA only, 42 bases that are in frame from base 1. Between the V and J ends, shortened by 5 bases and 8 bases respectively, the junction contains 17 bases. CDR1 SGHNT and CDR2 YENEEA are derived from the germline V gene.